Shown below are 4 T cell receptor beta chains from a single sample sequenced in a study of blood T cell repertoires in COVID-19. Only in-frame clones appear in the TCRdb table, and some are missing; sequencing was by immunoSEQ multiplex PCR. Of some 90,000 clones listed, 70% to 90% are singletons. The source material was peripheral blood. Source of these receptors: an elderly man with active or convalescent COVID-19.

The rearrangement joins TRBV5-4 to TRBJ2-7; D is possibly TRBD1 (5 bases). In germline, CDR1 is SGHNT, CDR2 YYREEE (reference sequence). This CDR3 spans 14 amino acids. V lost 2 bases, J lost 3 bases, and 12 bases lay in between. The CDR3 DNA sequence: TGTGCCAGCAGCTTCCAGGGCAGGGACTACGAGCAGTACTTC. Amino acids: CASSFQGRDYEQYF.

This chain uses TRBV18 with TRBJ1-1; 8 positions agree with TRBD1. The CDR3 is made up of 16 amino acids. The ends lost 6 bases at V and 5 bases at J; junction bases unmatched: 14. The germline CDR1 and CDR2 sequences are KGHSH and LQKENI. CDR3: CASSKGAGGVRTEAFF. DNA for the CDR3: TGTGCCAGCTCCAAGGGCGCAGGGGGCGTAAGAACTGAAGCTTTCTTT. The entire variable domain, with the rest obtained from reference TRBV18 and TRBJ1-1, is as follows: NAGVMQNPRHLVRRRGQEARLRCSPMKGHSHVYWYRQLPEEGLKFMVYLQKENIIDESGMPKERFSAEFPKEGPSILRIQQVVRGDSAAYFCASSKGAGGVRTEAFFGQGTRLTVV.

The table lists this clone with a count of one. CDR3 nucleotides: TGCAGCGTTGCTCACAGGGTAGGGGAGACCCAGTACTTC. Translation gives CSVAHRVGETQYF. The V call is TRBV29-1, the J call TRBJ2-5; tentatively, D is TRBD1 (6 bases). Germline values: CDR1 SQVTM, CDR2 ANQGSEA. The CDR3 runs to 13 residues. Trimming pared 4 bases from V and 5 bases from J, leaving 14 bases between. The whole variable domain, remainder taken from reference TRBV29-1 and TRBJ2-5, is SAVISQKPSRDICQRGTSLTIQCQVDSQVTMMFWYRQQPGQSLTLIATANQGSEATYESGFVIDKFPISRPNLTFSTLTVSNMSPEDSSIYLCSVAHRVGETQYFGPGTRLLVL.

The gene calls are TRBV3-1 (or the pseudogene TRBV3-2) and TRBJ2-7, with D perhaps TRBD2 (6 bases). CDR1 and CDR2 from the germline V gene are LGHDT and YNNKEL (reference sequence). The CDR3 totals 14 residues. The V end lost 6 bases, the J end lost 5 bases, and 17 bases lay between the germline ends. CDR3 bases: TGTGCCAGCAGTCGGGACTCCGCGGGCAACGAGCAGTACTTC. Its translation: CASSRDSAGNEQYF.